This section outlines one T cell receptor (beta chain) sequence together with its context. It was with random hexamers that roughly 0.45 to 1 ug RNA was reverse transcribed. It was immunoSEQ multiplex PCR that amplified TCR beta CDR3 across 54 Vbeta and 13 Jbeta. TCRdb reanalysed the immunoSEQ multiplex PCR reads using MiXCR and keeps one entry per CDR3 protein. The data hold 180,000 or so distinct CDR3 sequences, with over 90% observed a single time. CD8+ and CD4+ T cells taken from blood had their TCR beta sequenced. Isolation of CD8+ and CD4+ T cells was performed negatively, whereas enrichment of TEMRA cells was done by FACS. This sample stems from a study of CD8 T cells in Susac syndrome. The CDR3 consists of 16 residues. Trimming removed 2 bases from V and 0 bases from J, with 16 bases in between. Germline-derived CDR1 and CDR2 are DFQATT and SNEGSKA (reference sequence).

V is TRBV20-1 and J is TRBJ1-2, with D hard to call. Sequenced material: CD4+ T cells from PBMCs. The origin of this receptor is a human donor with multiple sclerosis. CDR3 nucleotides: TGCAGTGCTAGATCAGATACATACCCGACTAACTATGGCTACACCTTC. Translated, it gives CSARSDTYPTNYGYTF.